The 11 T cell receptor beta chains given below trace back to one sample, sequenced in a study of shared clonotypes between healthy human individuals (dated by TCRdb to the early 2020s). Libraries were made using the immunoSEQ multiplex PCR assay. The clones in this table, taken by TCRdb from immuneACCESS, are in-frame only. Not every clone is retained; where verified, under half of the shortfall comes from an unresolved V gene, and the cause of the rest is unknown. The sample contains some 1.5 million clones, approximately 97% of them found a single time. In total, the top ten clones hold about 1% of the sample. Sequenced sample: naive CD4+ T cells sorted from blood. The meaning of the sample's cell subset or site label: CD45RA+ positively selected. The receptors stem from a man aged 25-45 years in good health.

The chain couples TRBV4-1 to TRBJ1-1, with TRBD1 identical over 7 bases. This CDR3 is built from 14 residues. Germline lookup yields CDR1 MGHRA and CDR2 YSYEKL. The V and J ends lost 4 bases and 2 bases, in that order; junction bases with no gene match: 4. CDR3 DNA sequence: TGCGCCAGCAGCCCAACAGGGGTAAACACTGAAGCTTTCTTT. This gives the protein CASSPTGVNTEAFF.

The chain is built from TRBV6-5 and TRBJ2-7, with 7 bases aligning to TRBD2. The junction had 6 bases not matched to a gene; V was cut back by 0 bases and J by 1 base. The CDR3 has 16 amino acids. From germline, CDR1 is MNHEY and CDR2 SVGAGI. CDR3 nucleotides: TGTGCCAGCAGTTACTCTCATTCTAGCGGTTCCTACGAGCAGTACTTC. Encoded protein: CASSYSHSSGSYEQYF.

V gene TRBV15 combines with J gene TRBJ2-3; 7 bases align to TRBD2. The ends lost 0 bases at V and 0 bases at J; junction bases unmatched: 3. The CDR3 is 16 residues long. In germline, CDR1 is LNHNV, CDR2 YYDKDF (reference sequence). DNA for the CDR3: TGTGCCACCAGCAGAGATCTAGCGGCTAGCACAGATACGCAGTATTTT. This codes for CATSRDLAASTDTQYF.

This clone appeared once. V gene TRBV5-8 combines with J gene TRBJ2-3; TRBD2 matches at 10 bases. J gave up 6 bases and V 1 base, and 17 bases lay outside the gene matches. This CDR3 has 19 residues. Germline values: CDR1 SGHTS, CDR2 YDEGEE. CDR3 protein: CASSLLLGLAAPFRDTQYF. CDR3 sequence (DNA): TGTGCCAGCAGCTTGCTTCTCGGACTAGCGGCCCCTTTCCGGGATACGCAGTATTTT.

J is TRBJ1-2 and V is TRBV29-1, with no clear D. The CDR3 runs to 11 residues. The germline V gene has CDR1 SQVTM and CDR2 ANQGSEA. V lost 4 bases and J 4 bases, leaving 7 bases between the germline ends. The CDR3 region is CSVGVLYGYTF. Here the CDR3 DNA reads TGCAGCGTTGGGGTTCTCTATGGCTACACCTTC.

This sequence joins TRBV5-1 and TRBJ1-1, with a tentative D call TRBD1 (6 bases). Germline V gives CDR1 SGHRS, CDR2 YFSETQ. V was trimmed by 9 bases and J by 3 bases, leaving 15 bases between them. This CDR3 is 13 amino acids long. The CDR3 DNA reads TGCGCCACCTTGACAGGTGGAGACACTGAAGCTTTCTTT. Its protein is CATLTGGDTEAFF. The full variable domain, its missing parts supplied by reference TRBV5-1 and TRBJ1-1, is KAGVTQTPRYLIKTRGQQVTLSCSPISGHRSVSWYQQTPGQGLQFLFEYFSETQRNKGNFPGRFSGRQFSNSRSEMNVSTLELGDSALYLCATLTGGDTEAFFGQGTRLTVV.

For this clone: The identical CDR3 is also encoded by other nucleotide sequences in the sample. The chain is built from TRBV19 and TRBJ2-2, with TRBD2 identical over 12 bases. The V segment lost 6 bases and the J segment 6 bases; nucleotides outside the gene matches: 5. This CDR3 comprises 15 residues. Germline values: CDR1 LNHDA, CDR2 SQIVND (reference sequence). The CDR3 DNA reads TGTGCCAGTAGCCTGCTAGCGGGAGGGCCCGGGGAGCTGTTTTTT. The encoded protein is CASSLLAGGPGELFF. Based on the CDR3 plus reference TRBV19 and TRBJ2-2, the full variable domain is DGGITQSPKYLFRKEGQNVTLSCEQNLNHDAMYWYRQDPGQGLRLIYYSQIVNDFQKGDIAEGYSVSREKKESFPLTVTSAQKNPTAFYLCASSLLAGGPGELFFGEGSRLTVL.

The gene calls are TRBV18 and TRBJ1-5, with D uncertain. The germline gives CDR1 KGHSH, CDR2 LQKENI. The V and J ends lost 1 base and 3 bases respectively, with 4 bases between them. The length of the CDR3 is 13 residues. Here the CDR3 reads CASSPQVNQPQHF. CDR3 bases: TGTGCCAGCTCACCACAAGTCAATCAGCCCCAGCATTTT.

The V call is TRBV6-6, the J call TRBJ1-5, with D unresolved. The CDR3 sequence is 13 residues long. CDR1 is MNHNY, CDR2 SVGAGI, per germline (reference sequence). V was cut by 4 bases and J by 7 bases, with 11 bases left in between. The CDR3 is CASSSGLGQPQHF. The DNA for the CDR3 is TGTGCCAGCAGTTCGGGTTTGGGGCAGCCCCAGCATTTT.

This sequence joins TRBV5-1 and TRBJ2-1, with D hard to call. The CDR3 covers 15 residues. Trimming shortened V by 5 bases and J by 2 bases, and 14 bases separated the two germline ends. Looked up from germline, CDR1 is SGHRS and CDR2 is YFSETQ. Here the CDR3 DNA reads TGCGCCAGCAGTCCGACACCAAACGCCTACAATGAGCAGTTCTTC. This gives the protein CASSPTPNAYNEQFF.

This clone was detected once. The chain employs TRBV11-2 and TRBJ2-7; the D is unclear. This CDR3 is built from 16 residues. CDR1 is SGHAT and CDR2 is FQNNGV in the germline V gene. The V and J ends lost 1 base and 5 bases respectively, with 18 bases between them. CDR3 residues: CASSLAFSPVGDEQYF. DNA of the CDR3: TGTGCCAGCAGCTTAGCATTTTCCCCTGTGGGCGACGAGCAGTACTTC.